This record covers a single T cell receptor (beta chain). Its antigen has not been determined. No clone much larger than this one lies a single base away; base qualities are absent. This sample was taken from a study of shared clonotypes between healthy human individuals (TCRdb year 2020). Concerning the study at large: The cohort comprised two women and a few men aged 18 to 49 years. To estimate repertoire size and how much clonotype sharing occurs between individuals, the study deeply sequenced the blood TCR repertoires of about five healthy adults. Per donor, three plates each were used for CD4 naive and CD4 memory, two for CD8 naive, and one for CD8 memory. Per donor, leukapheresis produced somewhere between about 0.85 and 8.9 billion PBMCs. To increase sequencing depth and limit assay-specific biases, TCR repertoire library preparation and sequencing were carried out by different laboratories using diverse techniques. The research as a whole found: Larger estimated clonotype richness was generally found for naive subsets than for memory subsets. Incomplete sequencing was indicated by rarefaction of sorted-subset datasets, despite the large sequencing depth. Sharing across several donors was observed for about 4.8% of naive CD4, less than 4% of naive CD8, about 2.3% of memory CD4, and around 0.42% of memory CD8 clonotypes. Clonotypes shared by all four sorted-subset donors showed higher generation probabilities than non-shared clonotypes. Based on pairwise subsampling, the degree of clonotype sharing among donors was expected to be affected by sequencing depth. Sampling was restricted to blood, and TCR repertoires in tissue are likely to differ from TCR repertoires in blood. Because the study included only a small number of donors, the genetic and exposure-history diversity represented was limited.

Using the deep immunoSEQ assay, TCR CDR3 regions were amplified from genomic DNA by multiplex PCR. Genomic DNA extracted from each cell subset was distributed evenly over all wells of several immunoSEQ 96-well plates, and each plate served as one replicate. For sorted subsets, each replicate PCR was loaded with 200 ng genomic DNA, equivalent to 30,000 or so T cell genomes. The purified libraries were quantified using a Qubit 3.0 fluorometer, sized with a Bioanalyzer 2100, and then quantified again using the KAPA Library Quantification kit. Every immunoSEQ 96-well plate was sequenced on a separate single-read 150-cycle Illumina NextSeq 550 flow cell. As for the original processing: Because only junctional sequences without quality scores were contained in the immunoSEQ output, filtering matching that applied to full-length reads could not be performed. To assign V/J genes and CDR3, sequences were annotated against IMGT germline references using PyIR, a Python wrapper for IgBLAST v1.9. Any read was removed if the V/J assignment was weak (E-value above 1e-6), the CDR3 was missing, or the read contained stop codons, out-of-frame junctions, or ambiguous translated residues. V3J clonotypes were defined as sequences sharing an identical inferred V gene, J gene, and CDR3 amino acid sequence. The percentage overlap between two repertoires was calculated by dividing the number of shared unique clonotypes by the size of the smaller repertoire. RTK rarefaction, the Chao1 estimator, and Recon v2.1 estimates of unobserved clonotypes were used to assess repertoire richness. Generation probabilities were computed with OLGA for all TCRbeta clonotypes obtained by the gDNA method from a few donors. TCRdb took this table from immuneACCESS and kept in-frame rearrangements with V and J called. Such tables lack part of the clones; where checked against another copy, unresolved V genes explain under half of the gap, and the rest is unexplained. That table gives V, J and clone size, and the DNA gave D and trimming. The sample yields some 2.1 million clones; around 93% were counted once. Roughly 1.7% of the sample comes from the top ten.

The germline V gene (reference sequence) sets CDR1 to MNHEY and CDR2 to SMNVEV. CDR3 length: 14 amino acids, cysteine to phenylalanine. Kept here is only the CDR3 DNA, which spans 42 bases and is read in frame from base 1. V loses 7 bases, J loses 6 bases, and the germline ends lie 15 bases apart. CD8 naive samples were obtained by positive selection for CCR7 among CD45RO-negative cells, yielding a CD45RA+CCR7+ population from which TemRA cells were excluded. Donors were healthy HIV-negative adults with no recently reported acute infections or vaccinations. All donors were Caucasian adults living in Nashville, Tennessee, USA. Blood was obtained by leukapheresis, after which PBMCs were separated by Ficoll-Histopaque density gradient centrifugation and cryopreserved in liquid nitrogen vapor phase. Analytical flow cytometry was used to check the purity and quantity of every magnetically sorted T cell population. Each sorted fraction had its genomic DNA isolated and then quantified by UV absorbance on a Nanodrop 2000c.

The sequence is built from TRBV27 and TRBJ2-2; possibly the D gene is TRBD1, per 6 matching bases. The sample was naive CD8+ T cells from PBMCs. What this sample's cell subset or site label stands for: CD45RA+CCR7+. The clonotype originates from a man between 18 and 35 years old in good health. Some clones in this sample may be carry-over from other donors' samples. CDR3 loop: CASTVSGAAGELFF. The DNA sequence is TGTGCCAGCACCGTCTCAGGGGCCGCCGGGGAGCTGTTTTTT.